This TCR beta chain appears in the sequencing data of a study of cytomegalovirus exposure and HLA in healthy donors. Whole-study context: The 110 or so validation repertoires used a platform that matched the one used for the approximately 700 first-cohort repertoires, as a later analysis reported.

Assay used: immunoSEQ multiplex PCR; TCRdb lists only in-frame clones, some missing. The repertoire consists of around 98,000 clones, with roughly 85% occurring once and the leading ten covering 3.5% to 5%. Germline V gives CDR1 SNHLY, CDR2 FYNNEI. The CDR3 contains 13 residues. Concerning this clone itself: As yet, its antigen is unknown. At one end the junction does not follow the germline gene, possibly because of a read error.

Study results and caveats: Subsequent analysis revealed that first-cohort TCR clusters tended to co-occur in the 120 or so validation repertoires. Researchers counted over 150 TCR beta chains as cytomegalovirus-associated. The CMV antigen specificity of a few CMV-associated chains was confirmed through in vitro analysis.

J is TRBJ2-3 and V is TRBV2, with TRBD2 identical over 10 bases. The clonotype comes from a woman aged 30 to 39 in good health and CMV-seronegative. Sequenced: PBMCs. CDR3 in DNA: TGTGCCGGTACCGGGACTAGCGTCCCGGTTCACCGTTTT. Protein product: CAGTGTSVPVHRF. The full variable domain, its missing parts supplied by reference TRBV2 and TRBJ2-3, is EPEVTQTPSHQVTQMGQEVILRCVPISNHLYFYWYRQILGQKVEFLVSFYNNEISEKSEIFDDQFSVERPDGSNFTLKIRSTKLEDSAMYFCAGTGTSVPVHRFGPGTRLTVL.